A selection of T cell receptor beta chains follows, all from one sample in a study of blood T cell repertoires in COVID-19. Repertoires were generated with immunoSEQ multiplex PCR, while TCRdb's copy carries only in-frame clones and drops some. The profile shows approximately 350,000 clones, 83% of them singletons. Source material: peripheral blood. Source of these receptors: a man between 25 and 39 years old with active or convalescent COVID-19. CDR3s include the opening cysteine and the closing phenylalanine or tryptophan. A D gene is named only where the DNA matches it firmly. For some rows the clone size is stated as once, few or many, or as a class when expanded; others skip it.

clone size	V gene	D gene	J gene	CDR3 protein	CDR3 DNA
once	TRBV6-2/TRBV6-3	NA	TRBJ2-7	CASSPFILYEQYF	TGTGCCAGCAGCCCCTTCATTCTATACGAGCAGTACTTC
NA	TRBV11-2	NA	TRBJ2-6	CASTLAGANVLTF	TGTGCCAGCACCCTGGCCGGGGCCAACGTCCTGACTTTC
NA	TRBV5-1	TRBD1	TRBJ1-1	CASSLEPTGFDTEAFF	TGCGCCAGCAGCTTGGAACCGACAGGGTTTGACACTGAAGCTTTCTTT
NA	TRBV24-1	TRBD2	TRBJ2-2	CATSDPSSQREGQVGELFF	TGTGCCACCAGTGATCCCTCTAGCCAGCGGGAGGGCCAAGTCGGGGAGCTGTTTTTT
NA	TRBV24-1	NA	TRBJ1-2	CATSDSQVYGYTF	TGTGCCACCAGTGATTCCCAGGTCTATGGCTACACCTTC
NA	TRBV30	NA	TRBJ1-1	CARKAGPGDTEAFF	TGTGCCCGGAAGGCGGGGCCCGGGGACACTGAAGCTTTCTTT
NA	TRBV7-8	NA	TRBJ2-5	CASSFDTGKETQYF	TGTGCCAGCAGCTTTGACACAGGGAAAGAGACCCAGTACTTC
NA	TRBV6-6	NA	TRBJ1-6	CASIAGLNSPLHF	TGTGCTAGCATTGCCGGGTTGAATTCACCCCTCCACTTT
NA	TRBV4-1	NA	TRBJ2-7	CASSQDNARGVLEQYF	TGCGCCAGCAGCCAAGATAATGCCAGGGGGGTATTGGAGCAGTACTTC
NA	TRBV11-3	NA	TRBJ2-3	CASSLVLGIQGNTQYF	TGTGCCAGCAGCTTAGTGTTGGGGATCCAGGGAAATACGCAGTATTTT
NA	TRBV27	NA	TRBJ2-1	CASSEAGRYNEQFF	TGTGCCAGCAGTGAGGCGGGAAGGTACAATGAGCAGTTCTTC
NA	TRBV7-2	NA	TRBJ1-5	CASSLASLNQPQHF	TGTGCCAGCAGCTTAGCATCCCTCAATCAGCCCCAGCATTTT
NA	TRBV4-2	NA	TRBJ2-7	CASSQGLELDEQYF	TGTGCCAGCAGCCAAGGTTTAGAGTTGGACGAGCAGTACTTC
NA	TRBV5-5	TRBD2	TRBJ2-7	CASSLMGGGDTYEQYF	TGTGCCAGCAGCTTAATGGGGGGAGGGGATACCTACGAGCAGTACTTC
NA	TRBV2	TRBD1	TRBJ1-3	CASSGGQGATNTIYF	TGTGCCAGCAGTGGCGGACAGGGGGCAACCAACACCATATATTTT
NA	TRBV12-5	TRBD1	TRBJ1-2	CASGLRWTGFYGYTF	TGTGCTAGTGGTTTGAGATGGACAGGTTTCTATGGCTACACCTTC
NA	TRBV10-3	NA	TRBJ2-5	CAISQSPSQVAQYF	TGTGCCATCAGTCAATCACCCTCTCAGGTTGCCCAGTACTTC
NA	TRBV5-1	NA	TRBJ1-1	CASSLEGSDTEAFF	TGCGCCAGCAGCTTGGAGGGGTCGGACACTGAAGCTTTCTTT
NA	TRBV7-2	TRBD2	TRBJ2-3	CASRLGFAGALTSTDTQYF	TGTGCCAGCAGGTTGGGGTTCGCGGGAGCCCTTACCAGCACAGATACGCAGTATTTT
NA	TRBV9	TRBD1	TRBJ1-6	CASSVGTGAPPLHF	TGTGCCAGCAGCGTAGGGACAGGGGCACCACCCCTCCACTTT
once	TRBV7-2	NA	TRBJ1-2	CASSLAQDRGGTF	TGTGCCAGCAGCTTAGCGCAAGATAGGGGAGGCACCTTC
NA	TRBV20-1	NA	TRBJ2-2	CSASTGSTGELFF	TGCAGTGCTAGTACCGGGTCCACCGGGGAGCTGTTTTTT
NA	TRBV7-2	NA	TRBJ1-6	CASRELRNSPLHF	TGTGCCAGCCGGGAACTGCGAAATTCACCCCTCCACTTT
NA	TRBV6-5	TRBD1	TRBJ2-7	CASSYSGTGDYEQYF	TGTGCCAGCAGTTACTCCGGGACAGGTGACTACGAGCAGTACTTC
NA	TRBV19	TRBD1	TRBJ1-1	CASRGTGGTTEAFF	TGTGCCAGTAGGGGGACAGGGGGCACCACTGAAGCTTTCTTT
NA	TRBV30	NA	TRBJ1-5	CAWNRKLSNQPQHF	TGTGCCTGGAACAGGAAGCTAAGCAATCAGCCCCAGCATTTT
NA	TRBV7-9	TRBD2	TRBJ2-1	CASSFGAGVRRNEQFF	TGTGCCAGCAGCTTCGGCGCGGGAGTGCGGCGAAATGAGCAGTTCTTC
NA	TRBV7-3	TRBD2	TRBJ2-5	CASSNLAGETQYF	TGTGCCAGCAGCAATTTAGCGGGAGAGACCCAGTACTTC
NA	TRBV19	NA	TRBJ1-1	CASSISGRATEAFF	TGTGCCAGTAGTATATCAGGGAGGGCCACTGAAGCTTTCTTT
once	TRBV27	TRBD2	TRBJ2-2	CASLKGLAGGPIDTGELFF	TGTGCCAGCTTGAAGGGTCTAGCGGGAGGGCCGATCGACACCGGGGAGCTGTTTTTT
NA	TRBV9	NA	TRBJ2-5	CASSVLPRETQYF	TGTGCCAGCAGCGTCCTTCCCCGGGAGACCCAGTACTTC
NA	TRBV12-3/TRBV12-4	NA	TRBJ2-1	CASRRRRYNEQFF	TGTGCCAGCAGACGGAGGCGGTACAATGAGCAGTTCTTC
NA	TRBV11-3	TRBD2	TRBJ2-3	CASSLGGGAGDTQYF	TGTGCCAGCAGCTTAGGCGGGGGGGCCGGAGATACGCAGTATTTT
NA	TRBV7-2	NA	TRBJ2-1	CASSWVGGRPWLF	TGTGCCAGCAGCTGGGTCGGGGGGCGGCCCTGGCTCTTC
NA	TRBV6-2/TRBV6-3	NA	TRBJ1-5	CASSPNIRQINQPQHF	TGTGCCAGCAGCCCCAACATCCGACAGATCAATCAGCCCCAGCATTTT
NA	TRBV9	TRBD2	TRBJ2-1	CASSVNPAGAMSYNEQFF	TGTGCCAGCAGCGTAAACCCAGCGGGAGCCATGTCCTACAATGAGCAGTTCTTC
NA	TRBV19	NA	TRBJ2-7	CASSISGGGYEQYF	TGTGCCAGTAGTATAAGTGGAGGTGGCTACGAGCAGTACTTC